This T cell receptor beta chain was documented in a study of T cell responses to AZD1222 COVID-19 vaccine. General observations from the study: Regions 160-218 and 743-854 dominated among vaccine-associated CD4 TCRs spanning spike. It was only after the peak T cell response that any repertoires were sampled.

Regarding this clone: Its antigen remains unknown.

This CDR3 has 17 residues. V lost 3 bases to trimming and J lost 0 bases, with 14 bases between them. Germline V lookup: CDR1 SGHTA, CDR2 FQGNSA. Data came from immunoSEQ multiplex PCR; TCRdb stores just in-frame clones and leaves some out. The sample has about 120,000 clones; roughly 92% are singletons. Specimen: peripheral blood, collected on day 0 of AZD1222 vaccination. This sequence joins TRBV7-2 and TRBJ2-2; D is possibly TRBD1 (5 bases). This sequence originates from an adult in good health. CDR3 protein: CASSLKPRQTNTGELFF. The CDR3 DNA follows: TGTGCCAGCAGCTTGAAACCCCGACAGACGAACACCGGGGAGCTGTTTTTT.